Shown below are 13 T cell receptor beta chains from a single sample sequenced in a study of T cell changes during pregnancy in multiple sclerosis. The data were produced by immunoSEQ multiplex PCR, yet TCRdb's version contains in-frame clones alone and is incomplete. Among approximately 21,000 clones listed, roughly 90% were seen once. The sample consisted of CD8+ T cells from peripheral blood mononuclear cells, taken in the third trimester of pregnancy. The source is a female donor in good health, enrolled as a control in a pregnancy study.

The rearrangement uses TRBV29-1 and TRBJ2-1; TRBD2 matches at 7 bases. The germline V gene has CDR1 SQVTM and CDR2 ANQGSEA. The J segment lost 4 bases and the V segment lost 7 bases, leaving 7 bases of the junction unmatched. The CDR3 length is 13 residues. In DNA form, the CDR3 reads TGCAGCGCCGCCGGGACTAATTACAATGAGCAGTTCTTC. Protein product: CSAAGTNYNEQFF.

In its sample, this clone was seen a few times. The rearrangement links TRBV7-6 to TRBJ2-1; 12 bases are a match to TRBD2. Germline V CDR1 and CDR2: SGHVS, FNYEAQ. The CDR3 runs 16 residues. The J segment lost 9 bases and the V segment lost 4 bases, leaving 10 bases of the junction unmatched. The CDR3 DNA sequence: TGTGCCAGCAGCTCCGTGCTGACTAGCGGGAGCTCTGAGCAGTTCTTC. Translated: CASSSVLTSGSSEQFF.

Only one count was recorded for this clone. The chain uses TRBV7-3 and TRBJ2-1; the D gene is possibly TRBD1 (6 bases). Germline V gene lookup returns CDR1 SGHTA and CDR2 FQGTGA. The CDR3 has 16 amino acids. V lost 2 bases and J 6 bases, leaving 17 bases between the germline ends. The CDR3 region is CASSLFEGVSGNEQFF. CDR3 coding DNA: TGTGCCAGCAGCTTATTCGAGGGGGTCTCGGGCAATGAGCAGTTCTTC. Looking up the rest from reference TRBV7-3 and TRBJ2-1 gives the full variable domain: GAGVSQTPSNKVTEKGKYVELRCDPISGHTALYWYRQSLGQGPEFLIYFQGTGAADDSGLPNDRFFAVRPEGSVSTLKIQRTERGDSAVYLCASSLFEGVSGNEQFFGPGTRLTVL.

The gene calls are TRBV6-4 and TRBJ2-2; TRBD2 is a possible D gene (5 bases). The CDR3 runs 12 residues. Trimming pared 7 bases from V and 3 bases from J, leaving 6 bases between. Germline loops: CDR1 MRHNA, CDR2 SNTAGT. The DNA for the CDR3 is TGTGCCAGCAAGGAGGACACCGGGGAGCTGTTTTTT. It is translated as CASKEDTGELFF.

The J gene is TRBJ2-1, the V gene TRBV28; perhaps TRBD2 as D (5 bases). The CDR3 consists of 15 residues. The V and J ends lost 5 bases and 0 bases respectively, with 11 bases between them. The germline CDR1 and CDR2 sequences are MDHEN and SYDVKM. For the CDR3, the DNA is TGTGCCAGCAGTCCGGACTTAAGCTCCTACAATGAGCAGTTCTTC. Its protein is CASSPDLSSYNEQFF.

J is TRBJ1-1 and V is TRBV13, with no clear D. The CDR3 sequence is 14 residues long. Germline CDR1 and CDR2: PRHDT and FYEKMQ (reference sequence). Deletions cut 2 bases from V and 1 base from J, with 8 bases between. The CDR3 loop is CASSLYVRNTEAFF. CDR3 nucleotides: TGTGCCAGCAGCTTATATGTTAGGAACACTGAAGCTTTCTTT.

In this sample, this clone turned up a few times. V is TRBV4-1 and J is TRBJ1-1, with 8 nucleotides matching TRBD1. J was trimmed by 5 bases and V by 4 bases; bases with no gene match: 6. Germline V lookup: CDR1 MGHRA, CDR2 YSYEKL. This CDR3 comprises 14 residues. As DNA, the CDR3 is TGCGCCAGCAGCCGGACAGGGCCGGGTACTGAAGCTTTCTTT. Translating gives CASSRTGPGTEAFF.

CDR3 residues: CASTGGQISNQPQHF. The DNA of the CDR3 is TGTGCCAGTACCGGTGGACAGATCAGCAATCAGCCCCAGCATTTT. The V and J genes are TRBV19 and TRBJ1-5, with D possibly being TRBD1 (6 bases). This CDR3 is 15 amino acids long. In germline, CDR1 is LNHDA, CDR2 SQIVND (reference sequence). V was cut by 7 bases and J by 1 base, with 14 bases left in between.

This CDR3 reads CASSYESDRGRYTF. The CDR3 nucleotides read TGTGCCAGCAGTTACGAAAGTGACAGGGGTCGCTACACCTTC. The V call is TRBV6-5, the J call TRBJ1-2; 8 nucleotides align to TRBD1. Trimming removed 2 bases from V and 9 bases from J; junction bases left unmatched: 8. The germline gives CDR1 MNHEY, CDR2 SVGAGI. The CDR3 runs 14 residues.

The sample holds one count of this clone. The V call is TRBV6-1, the J call TRBJ2-7, with TRBD2 identical over 10 bases. V was pared by 1 base and J by 2 bases, with 2 bases of the junction left unmatched. This CDR3 spans 15 amino acids. Germline CDR1 MNHNS, CDR2 SASEGT. The DNA for the CDR3 is TGTGCCAGCAGTGAAGACAGCGGGGGGGCCTACGAGCAGTACTTC. This gives the protein CASSEDSGGAYEQYF.

V gene TRBV19 combines with J gene TRBJ1-2; TRBD1 agrees at 8 bases. The V segment lost 3 bases and the J segment 6 bases; nucleotides outside the gene matches: 15. Germline V gene lookup returns CDR1 LNHDA and CDR2 SQIVND (reference sequence). The CDR3 runs to 17 residues. Here the CDR3 reads CASSIVGVTGELDGYTF. In DNA, the CDR3 is TGTGCCAGTAGTATCGTTGGGGTGACAGGGGAACTGGATGGCTACACCTTC.

The V call is TRBV7-3, the J call TRBJ1-2; D might be TRBD1 (6 bases). Trimming took off 5 bases at V and 4 bases at J, with 17 bases between the two ends. The CDR3 extends over 15 amino acids. Germline lookup yields CDR1 SGHTA and CDR2 FQGTGA. The chain's CDR3 is CASSPPNGQSYGYTF. CDR3 bases: TGTGCCAGCAGCCCACCCAACGGACAGAGCTATGGCTACACCTTC.

This rearrangement joins TRBV2 to TRBJ2-7; TRBD1 aligns across 9 bases. Germline trimming cut 8 bases from V and 0 bases from J; bases unmatched to any gene: 8. Germline V gives CDR1 SNHLY, CDR2 FYNNEI. The CDR3 extends over 15 amino acids. The CDR3 sequence: CASGEWDRASYEQYF. The CDR3 DNA reads as TGTGCCAGCGGGGAATGGGACAGGGCCTCCTACGAGCAGTACTTC.